This TCR beta chain originates from a study of CD8 T cells in ankylosing spondylitis. Worth noting for this clonotype: Its matching antigen is unknown.

Quantitative 5'-RACE with molecular barcodes was used to make the TCR beta libraries. A single record per CDR3 protein comes from TCRdb applying MiXCR to the 5' RACE reads. This table has hundreds of thousands of distinct CDR3 sequences, roughly 26% appearing once. The J segment lost 6 bases and the V segment lost 5 bases, leaving 5 bases of the junction unmatched. The germline V gene has CDR1 ENHRY and CDR2 SYGVKD. CDR3 length: 13 amino acids. Overall study findings and caveats: Ankylosing spondylitis blood appeared to carry a characteristic TCR beta motif of fewer than 10 highly homologous variants. Disease-linked clones displayed a CD8+ phenotype and appeared relatively rarely in peripheral blood. Several of the motif variants were reported before in synovial fluid and blood from reactive arthritis.

The specimen was blood, either unsorted or a sorted T cell fraction (not recorded which). This receptor was taken from a male donor with ankylosing spondylitis or in good health (not recorded which). The rearrangement joins TRBV10-3 to TRBJ2-5; 8 nucleotides align to TRBD1. For the CDR3, the DNA is TGTGCCATCAGTCTTGGACAGGGACAGACCCAGTACTTC. Its translation is CAISLGQGQTQYF.